These T cell receptor beta chains were read from a single sample in a study of neurological immune-mediated disorders. TCRdb independently ran MiXCR on the 5' RACE reads; one entry per CDR3 protein. The table has roughly 30,000 distinct CDR3 sequences, under 7% seen once. Sequenced input: PBMCs. The receptors come from a woman aged 50 to 60 in good health. Each CDR3 is given with its conserved first and last residue. A D gene is named only where the DNA matches it firmly. Clone sizes are given selectively: once, few, many, or a class where the clone is expanded.

>TRBV29-1|many|TRBJ2-7|.
CSVSDRVSEQYF
TGCAGCGTTTCTGACAGAGTCAGCGAGCAGTACTTC
>TRBV12-3/TRBV12-4|many|TRBJ2-3|TRBD2
CASSPRSSGGSGDTQYF
TGTGCCAGCAGTCCCAGGTCAAGCGGGGGAAGTGGAGATACGCAGTATTTT
>TRBV5-5|medium-sized|TRBJ2-5|.
CASSLSLEETQYF
TGTGCCAGCAGCTTAAGTCTGGAAGAGACCCAGTACTTC
>TRBV10-3|many|TRBJ2-5|.
CAIGHEETQYF
TGTGCCATCGGACATGAGGAGACCCAGTACTTC
>TRBV5-1|many|TRBJ1-1|TRBD1
CASHTGTANTEAFF
TGCGCCAGCCATACCGGGACAGCGAACACTGAAGCTTTCTTT
>TRBV11-2|many|TRBJ1-4|.
CASSFSGRANEKLFF
TGTGCCAGCAGCTTTAGTGGCAGAGCTAATGAAAAACTGTTTTTT
>TRBV20-1|many|TRBJ1-1|TRBD1
CSANRGRRTEAFF
TGCAGTGCAAACAGGGGGAGGAGGACTGAAGCTTTCTTT
>TRBV7-2|many|TRBJ1-2|.
CASSSSGAGYTF
TGTGCCAGCAGCTCCTCTGGGGCCGGCTACACCTTC
>TRBV28|many|TRBJ2-3|.
CASNRLHTQYF
TGTGCCAGCAACAGACTACATACGCAGTATTTT
>TRBV5-1|medium-sized|TRBJ2-5|.
CASSEQGEETQYF
TGCGCCAGCAGCGAACAGGGAGAAGAGACCCAGTACTTC
>TRBV29-1|many|TRBJ1-2|TRBD1
CSVNSWTGNYGYTF
TGCAGCGTGAACAGCTGGACAGGGAACTATGGCTACACCTTC
>TRBV4-3|many|TRBJ2-6|.
CASSTGLSGANVLTF
TGCGCCAGCAGTACAGGGCTCTCTGGGGCCAACGTCCTGACTTTC
>TRBV3-1|many|TRBJ2-6|.
CASSQDRRSSGANVLTF
TGTGCCAGCAGCCAAGATCGACGGAGCTCTGGGGCCAACGTCCTGACTTTC
>TRBV29-1|many|TRBJ2-2|.
CSAEGGYTGELFF
TGCAGCGCCGAGGGGGGGTACACCGGGGAGCTGTTTTTT
>TRBV5-1|many|TRBJ1-2|TRBD1
CASSGGQGDLGLYGYTF
TGCGCCAGCAGCGGGGGACAGGGGGACCTCGGGCTCTATGGCTACACCTTC
>TRBV3-1|.|TRBJ2-7|.
CATGGGRFEQYF
TGTGCCACCGGCGGTGGAAGATTCGAGCAGTACTTC
>TRBV28|many|TRBJ1-1|.
CASSQITVNTEAFF
TGTGCCAGCAGCCAAATCACAGTGAACACTGAAGCTTTCTTT
>TRBV5-5|many|TRBJ1-4|.
CASSLDRQGGGEKLFF
TGTGCCAGCAGCTTGGATCGGCAGGGAGGAGGTGAAAAACTGTTTTTT
>TRBV20-1|many|TRBJ1-4|.
CSARVFGGEKLFF
TGCAGTGCTAGAGTGTTCGGGGGTGAAAAACTGTTTTTT
>TRBV20-1|many|TRBJ2-4|TRBD1
CSVPGQGALETKNIQYF
TGCAGTGTTCCGGGACAGGGGGCTCTTGAAACCAAAAACATTCAGTACTTC
>TRBV7-7|many|TRBJ2-2|.
CASSYSSGTGELFF
TGTGCCAGCAGCTATTCTTCGGGCACCGGGGAGCTGTTTTTT
>TRBV5-1|many|TRBJ2-4|.
CASSLSQSGVSSGIQYF
TGCGCCAGCAGCCTCTCCCAAAGCGGAGTTTCTTCAGGCATTCAGTACTTC